This TCR beta chain appears in the sequencing data of a study of T cell responses to AZD1222 COVID-19 vaccine. Trimming at V came to 5 bases and at J to 12 bases, leaving 12 bases not matched to a gene. This CDR3 has 15 amino acids. Germline assignment: CDR1 SSHAT and CDR2 FNYEAQ (reference sequence). General observations from the study: There were mostly white British donors and more females than males, and clonal diversity was possibly underestimated.

The method was immunoSEQ multiplex PCR; TCRdb's version includes in-frame clones alone and lacks a portion of them. The sample records 35,000 to 50,000 clones, around three quarters being singletons. Note on this clone: Its target is not known.

The sequenced sample was peripheral blood, obtained 28 days after the second dose of the MenACWY control vaccine. The V and J genes are TRBV7-7 and TRBJ2-2, with TRBD1 identical over 10 bases. This receptor was obtained from an adult who received the MenACWY meningococcal vaccine as a control. In nucleotides, the CDR3 is TGTGCCAGCAGCGCTCGGACAGGGGGAATAGGGAAGCTGTTTTTT. It is translated as CASSARTGGIGKLFF.